A selection of T cell receptor beta chains follows, all from one sample in a study of blood T cell repertoires in COVID-19. TCRdb's copy holds only in-frame clones and misses some; the assay was immunoSEQ multiplex PCR. The sample records some 170,000 clones, about 72% being singletons. The source material was PBMCs or T cells enriched from blood (not recorded which). Receptor source: a woman between 45 and 60 years old who had recovered from COVID-19. Both conserved end residues are part of each CDR3. Fields, in order: clone size, D gene, CDR3 length, V gene, J gene, CDR3 DNA, CDR3 protein. D genes are given only for firm matches. Clone size is stated in some rows and not others, as once, few, many or a class when expanded.

>NA|NA|13|TRBV27|TRBJ1-1
TGTGCCAGCAGTTTACATGGAGGCACTGAAGCTTTCTTT
CASSLHGGTEAFF
>NA|NA|16|TRBV28|TRBJ1-4
TGTGCCACCGCACCAACCGTAGGGGCCACTAATGAAAAACTGTTTTTT
CATAPTVGATNEKLFF
>NA|TRBD2|19|TRBV4-1|TRBJ2-3
TGCGCCAGCAGCCAAGATCACTTTGGCTCAGCGGGGCGCACAGATACGCAGTATTTT
CASSQDHFGSAGRTDTQYF
>NA|TRBD2|18|TRBV19|TRBJ2-3
TGTGCCAGTACCCCTAGGTCTCTAGCGGGAGGGTCACTAGATACGCAGTATTTT
CASTPRSLAGGSLDTQYF
>few|TRBD1|15|TRBV19|TRBJ1-5
TGTGCCAGTAGTATGGCAGGACAGGGCAATCAGCCCCAGCATTTT
CASSMAGQGNQPQHF
>NA|NA|15|TRBV6-5|TRBJ2-2
TGTGCCAGCAGTTACGGCAGGGTTAGCACCGGGGAGCTGTTTTTT
CASSYGRVSTGELFF
>few|NA|15|TRBV6-2/TRBV6-3|TRBJ2-7
TGTGCCAGCAGTTCCCCGGGGACTTCCTCCTACGAGCAGTACTTC
CASSSPGTSSYEQYF
>NA|NA|13|TRBV28|TRBJ2-5
TGTGCCAGCAGTTTAGTGGGGGGAGACACCCAGTACTTC
CASSLVGGDTQYF
>NA|NA|17|TRBV13|TRBJ2-2
TGTGCCAGCAGCCCAGGAGTAGCGGCTGCGCGCACCGGGGAGCTGTTTTTT
CASSPGVAAARTGELFF
>NA|TRBD1|16|TRBV13|TRBJ1-4
TGTGCCAGCAGCTCGAGACCGGGACAGACGACAGGAAAACTGTTTTTT
CASSSRPGQTTGKLFF
>NA|TRBD1|16|TRBV5-1|TRBJ1-4
TGCGCCAGCAGCGAGACAGGGGGCGGACTTAATGAAAAACTGTTTTTT
CASSETGGGLNEKLFF
>NA|NA|15|TRBV7-3|TRBJ2-1
TGTGCCAGCAGCCCCGGCTGGGCTGGCTACAATGAGCAGTTCTTC
CASSPGWAGYNEQFF
>NA|NA|10|TRBV28|TRBJ2-1
TGTGCCAGCAGTTTCGATGAGCAGTTCTTC
CASSFDEQFF
>NA|NA|16|TRBV9|TRBJ2-3
TGTGCCAGCAGCGTAGTGTCCGGGAGTGGCACAGATACGCAGTATTTT
CASSVVSGSGTDTQYF
>NA|NA|15|TRBV4-1|TRBJ1-5
TGCGCCAGCAGCCAAGAGGGAGGCGGAAATCAGCCCCAGCATTTT
CASSQEGGGNQPQHF
>NA|NA|14|TRBV27|TRBJ2-1
TGTGCCAGCAGTTCGTCCCTATCCTACAATGAGCAGTTCTTC
CASSSSLSYNEQFF
>NA|NA|14|TRBV14|TRBJ2-2
TGTGCCAGCAGCCAAGCGGGTAGACCCGGGGAGCTGTTTTTT
CASSQAGRPGELFF
>NA|TRBD1|16|TRBV7-2|TRBJ1-3
TGTGCCAGCAGCTTATATTCAGGGGGCAGTGGAAACACCATATATTTT
CASSLYSGGSGNTIYF
>NA|TRBD1|16|TRBV27|TRBJ1-3
TGTGCCAGCAATAATAGGGGGCCAAACTCTGGAAACACCATATATTTT
CASNNRGPNSGNTIYF
>NA|NA|15|TRBV19|TRBJ2-3
TGTGCCAGTAGTATACTAGCTTATAGCACAGATACGCAGTATTTT
CASSILAYSTDTQYF
>few|TRBD1|14|TRBV5-1|TRBJ1-1
TGCGCCAGCAGCTTGTGGGACAGGAACACTGAAGCTTTCTTT
CASSLWDRNTEAFF
>once|NA|14|TRBV3-1/TRBV3-2|TRBJ2-3
TGTGCCAGCGCCGGTGGAGGTCGGGGGGATACGCAGTATTTT
CASAGGGRGDTQYF
>NA|NA|15|TRBV9|TRBJ1-3
TGTGCCAGCAGCGGGGGACACTTCTCTGGAAACACCATATATTTT
CASSGGHFSGNTIYF
>NA|TRBD2|14|TRBV7-3|TRBJ2-3
TGTGCCAGCAGCCGGCGGACTAGCGGAGATACGCAGTATTTT
CASSRRTSGDTQYF
>few|NA|17|TRBV7-9|TRBJ2-3
TGTGCCAGCAGCTTAGCCTGGGGCGGGGCTAGCACAGATACGCAGTATTTT
CASSLAWGGASTDTQYF
>NA|NA|17|TRBV27|TRBJ1-2
TGTGCCAGCAGTTTATCGGGACAAGCATACACTAACTATGGCTACACCTTC
CASSLSGQAYTNYGYTF
>NA|TRBD1|14|TRBV9|TRBJ2-3
TGTGCCAGCAGTCGAGACAGGGTCACAGATACGCAGTATTTT
CASSRDRVTDTQYF
>NA|TRBD1|14|TRBV5-1|TRBJ2-5
TGCGCCAGCAGCTTGGGGGACAGGGGGGAGACCCAGTACTTC
CASSLGDRGETQYF
>NA|NA|11|TRBV29-1|TRBJ1-1
TGCAGCGTCGACAAGTACACTGAAGCTTTCTTT
CSVDKYTEAFF
>once|TRBD2|19|TRBV9|TRBJ2-1
TGTGCCAGCAGCCACGGACTAGCGGGAGTAGGGAATGTCTACAATGAGCAGTTCTTC
CASSHGLAGVGNVYNEQFF
>NA|NA|14|TRBV16|TRBJ1-2
TGTGCCAGCTCCTTTTCGAGAGATCTCTATGGCTACACCTTC
CASSFSRDLYGYTF
>NA|TRBD1|15|TRBV18|TRBJ1-1
TGTGCCAGCTCACCTACCAGGGGGATGGGGACTGAAGCTTTCTTT
CASSPTRGMGTEAFF
>NA|TRBD2|16|TRBV5-1|TRBJ2-1
TGCGCCAGCAGCCGACACGGGACTAGCCATTACAATGAGCAGTTCTTC
CASSRHGTSHYNEQFF
>NA|NA|16|TRBV5-1|TRBJ2-2
TGCGCCAGCAGCTTGCTGACAGTCAGGGGGGCCGGGGAGCTGTTTTTT
CASSLLTVRGAGELFF
>few|NA|14|TRBV18|TRBJ1-1
TGTGCCAGCTCACCAACGGCAGGGGACACTGAAGCTTTCTTT
CASSPTAGDTEAFF
>NA|NA|14|TRBV30|TRBJ1-6
TGTGCCTGGACCCCGGGACAATATAATTCACCCCTCCACTTT
CAWTPGQYNSPLHF
>NA|NA|16|TRBV7-3|TRBJ1-3
TGTGCCAGCAGCCCAACCGGGAGGGGCTCTGGAAACACCATATATTTT
CASSPTGRGSGNTIYF
>few|NA|13|TRBV12-3/TRBV12-4|TRBJ1-4
TGTGCCAGCACCGGTCAGGGGATTGAAAAACTGTTTTTT
CASTGQGIEKLFF
>NA|NA|15|TRBV6-2/TRBV6-3|TRBJ2-7
TGTGCCAGCAGTTACGAGGACTACCGGAGCTACGAGCAGTACTTC
CASSYEDYRSYEQYF
>few|NA|13|TRBV27|TRBJ1-2
TGTGCCAGCAGTAGCGCGGGATTCTATGGCTACACCTTC
CASSSAGFYGYTF